Here is one T cell receptor (beta chain) with its context. Antigen unknown. The data originate from a study of T cell repertoires in cytomegalovirus infection. Study background: Indications came from public TCR beta signatures; they pointed to CMV infection and to a matching HLA type.

General observations from the study: There were HLA-C-restricted CMV-specific TCR beta clonotypes dominating the ex vivo response. Totalled public TCR beta family frequency picked out people who carried CMV plus the relevant HLA.

TCRdb passed the reads through MiXCR, listing each CDR3 protein once. The table shows roughly 920,000 distinct CDR3 sequences, with less than 40% occurring only once. This CDR3 is 17 amino acids long. V was pared by 0 bases and J by 3 bases, with 18 bases between. The germline CDR1 and CDR2 sequences are SQVTM and ANQGSEA. Sequenced here: cultured CD8+ T cells from PBMCs, sampled from culture after CMV antigen stimulation. The chain has TRBV29-1 and TRBJ2-1; tentatively, D is TRBD1 or TRBD2 (5 bases each). This clonotype was obtained from a human donor in good health (CMV status not recorded). Some clones in this sample may be carry-over from other donors' samples. In nucleotides, the CDR3 is TGCAGCGTTGAAGAGGGGACCGAGAGGGAGTTCTACAATGAGCAGTTCTTC. Its protein product is CSVEEGTEREFYNEQFF.